The following is a T cell receptor beta chain sequence with its context. The V and J ends lost 6 bases and 4 bases respectively, with 12 bases between them. This CDR3 contains 13 residues. This record belongs to a study of blood T cell repertoires in COVID-19. The overall study: Researchers got acute and convalescent COVID-19 samples from the United States, Italy and Spain. Sources were T cells, B-cell-depleted T cells, or PBMCs; the material itself was cDNA or gDNA.

How the authors handled the data: Cell counts per sample came from amplifying reference gene primers. Measured with immunoSEQ multiplex PCR; TCRdb has only the in-frame clones, and not every one. Clone size and the V and J calls come from that table; the DNA yielded D and trimming. The table shows about 190,000 clones, with about 87% occurring only once. Specimen: peripheral blood. The rearrangement links TRBV12-3 or TRBV12-4 to TRBJ1-1; D may be TRBD1 (6 bases). The source is a woman under 40 with acute or convalescent COVID-19. In nucleotides, the CDR3 is TGTGCCAGCAGCAGGGGAAGGAGCACTGAAGCTTTCTTT. Amino acid sequence: CASSRGRSTEAFF.